Each of the 21 T cell receptor beta chains below was sequenced from the same sample in a study of early T cells in non-severe SARS-CoV-2 infection. Via MiXCR, TCRdb re-called the 5' RACE reads, giving one row per CDR3 protein. The table lists under 60,000 distinct CDR3 sequences, about a tenth of them singletons. Sequencing used whole blood, obtained at baseline. Receptor source: an adult who was a healthcare worker with PCR-confirmed SARS-CoV-2 infection or an uninfected control (not recorded which).

The J gene is TRBJ2-7, the V gene TRBV6-2 or TRBV6-3, with TRBD2 identical over 7 bases. From germline, CDR1 is MNHEY and CDR2 SVGEGT. J was trimmed by 2 bases and V by 8 bases; bases with no gene match: 9. The CDR3 runs 14 residues. This CDR3 is CASGRGRGAYEQYF. Here the CDR3 DNA reads TGTGCCAGCGGAAGGGGACGGGGGGCCTACGAGCAGTACTTC.

This clonotype has just a few counts. The chain is built from TRBV7-3 and TRBJ2-1; TRBD1 matches at 9 bases. V shed 2 bases and J 7 bases; nucleotides not matched to a gene: 6. Germline values: CDR1 SGHTA, CDR2 FQGTGA. This CDR3 region has 15 residues. The CDR3 DNA sequence: TGTGCCAGCAGCTTAGTGGGGGACAGGGAGAATGAGCAGTTCTTC. This translates into CASSLVGDRENEQFF.

This clonotype occurred a few times. V usage is TRBV20-1 and J usage is TRBJ1-2, with D maybe TRBD1 (5 bases). Trimming removed 5 bases from V and 2 bases from J, with 12 bases in between. This CDR3 contains 13 residues. The germline gives CDR1 DFQATT, CDR2 SNEGSKA (reference sequence). In DNA form, the CDR3 reads TGCAGTGCTCGTTTGACAGAGAACTATGGCTACACCTTC. It codes for CSARLTENYGYTF.

The gene calls are TRBV6-2 or TRBV6-3 and TRBJ2-2, with unresolved D. Trimming removed 7 bases at V and 5 bases at J, with 5 bases between. Looked up from germline, CDR1 is MNHEY and CDR2 is SVGEGT. The CDR3 consists of 11 residues. The CDR3 sequence: CASTQTGELFF. The CDR3 DNA follows: TGTGCCAGCACCCAAACCGGGGAGCTGTTTTTT.

This clonotype was observed a few times. The V gene is TRBV6-5, the J gene TRBJ2-1, with 8 bases identical to TRBD1. The CDR3 is made up of 16 amino acids. The germline V gene encodes CDR1 MNHEY and CDR2 SVGAGI. V gave up 8 bases and J gave up 5 bases; unmatched junction bases: 14. CDR3 nucleotides: TGTGCCAGCGGGAATCGACAGGGGATATCGAACAATGAGCAGTTCTTC. Protein: CASGNRQGISNNEQFF.

This clonotype was observed a few times. The rearrangement joins TRBV4-2 to TRBJ1-1, with D hard to call. The ends were cut back, 3 bases at V and 3 bases at J, with 8 bases in the middle. The CDR3 spans 13 residues. The germline CDR1 and CDR2 sequences are LGHNA and YNFKEQ. CDR3 amino acids: CASSHQRDTEAFF. CDR3 nucleotides: TGTGCCAGCAGCCATCAAAGGGACACTGAAGCTTTCTTT.

This chain links TRBV7-8 with TRBJ2-5; TRBD2 matches at 11 bases. Germline lookup yields CDR1 SGHVS and CDR2 FQNEAQ. CDR3 size: 16 residues. The junction had 6 bases not matched to a gene; V was cut back by 1 base and J by 5 bases. In DNA form, the CDR3 reads TGTGCCAGCAGCTTAGTAGCGGGAGGGCAACGGGAGACCCAGTACTTC. It translates to CASSLVAGGQRETQYF.

V gene TRBV11-2 combines with J gene TRBJ2-1; tentative D call: TRBD2 (5 bases). The CDR3 runs 15 residues. The V gene's germline CDR1 is SGHAT and CDR2 FQNNGV. The V end was cut by 3 bases, the J end by 7 bases, with 16 bases between. The CDR3 sequence is CASSFRRGSGNEQFF. Written as DNA, the CDR3 is TGTGCCAGCAGCTTCCGACGGGGTAGTGGGAATGAGCAGTTCTTC.

V is TRBV3-1 and J is TRBJ1-1; no definite D call. The CDR3 has 13 residues. V lost 3 bases and J 6 bases, leaving 11 bases between the germline ends. Germline V gives CDR1 LGHDT, CDR2 YNNKEL (reference sequence). The DNA of the CDR3 is TGTGCCAGCAGCCACCGTTTGCGTCCTGAAGCTTTCTTT. Translating gives CASSHRLRPEAFF.

The sample holds many counts of this clonotype. The chain links TRBV12-3 or TRBV12-4 to TRBJ2-3, with D possibly being TRBD2 (7 bases). The CDR3 is 15 residues long. V was shortened by 1 base and J by 8 bases, with 16 bases between the two germline ends. CDR3 DNA sequence: TGTGCCAGCAGTTTAGGGGGGGGACAAAGTGGTACGCAGTATTTT. It yields the protein CASSLGGGQSGTQYF.

This clonotype has just a few counts. V and J are TRBV10-3 and TRBJ2-5, with TRBD2 matching over 8 bases. This CDR3 contains 18 residues. The trim removed 3 bases at V and 5 bases at J, leaving 17 bases unmatched. Looked up from germline, CDR1 is ENHRY and CDR2 is SYGVKD. CDR3 sequence: CAISDTRGASGLVETQYF. CDR3 bases: TGTGCCATCAGTGACACGCGGGGGGCTAGCGGCTTGGTGGAGACCCAGTACTTC.

This clonotype was detected ten times or more. This chain joins TRBV7-6 and TRBJ2-5, with D possibly being TRBD1 (6 bases). Germline V gene data show CDR1 as SGHVS and CDR2 as FNYEAQ. The length of the CDR3 is 13 residues. V was clipped by 1 base and J by 5 bases, with 8 bases between them. CDR3 nucleotide sequence: TGTGCCAGCAGCTTAGATAGGGGGGAGACCCAGTACTTC. Translated, it gives CASSLDRGETQYF.

This clonotype showed up many times. The J gene is TRBJ1-1, the V gene TRBV3-1, with TRBD1 matching over 9 bases. The CDR3 consists of 14 residues. Germline CDR1 is LGHDT and CDR2 is YNNKEL (reference sequence). With 6 bases clipped from V and 1 base from J, the junction kept 3 bases outside the gene matches. The CDR3 nucleotides are TGTGCCAGCAGTCAGACAGGGGGGAACACTGAAGCTTTCTTT. It yields the protein CASSQTGGNTEAFF. The full variable domain, with the rest looked up from reference TRBV3-1 and TRBJ1-1, is DTAVSQTPKYLVTQMGNDKSIKCEQNLGHDTMYWYKQDSKKFLKIMFSYNNKELIINETVPNRFSPKSPDKAHLNLHINSLELGDSAVYFCASSQTGGNTEAFFGQGTRLTVV.

This rearrangement joins TRBV2 to TRBJ2-1; 7 nucleotides agree with TRBD1. The CDR3 is 13 residues long. With V trimmed by 10 bases and J by 5 bases, 8 bases remained unmatched. Germline lookup yields CDR1 SNHLY and CDR2 FYNNEI. CDR3 residues: CANQRDSHNEQFF. The DNA of the CDR3 is TGTGCCAACCAAAGGGACAGTCACAATGAGCAGTTCTTC.

This clonotype was observed many times. This chain uses TRBV30 with TRBJ1-1, with a possible D match to TRBD1 (5 bases). The CDR3 spans 12 residues. V gave up 0 bases and J gave up 4 bases, with 6 bases separating them. CDR1 and CDR2 from the germline V gene are GTSNPN and SVGIG (reference sequence). This CDR3 reads CAWSVRGTEAFF. CDR3 in DNA: TGTGCCTGGAGTGTTAGGGGCACTGAAGCTTTCTTT.

The chain links TRBV7-9 to TRBJ2-6; D is uncertain. V was cut by 1 base and J by 0 bases, with 13 bases left in between. The CDR3 is 18 residues long. Looked up from germline, CDR1 is SEHNR and CDR2 is FQNEAQ (reference sequence). The CDR3: CASSLEGMTSSGANVLTF. The CDR3 nucleotides read TGTGCCAGCAGCTTAGAAGGGATGACAAGCTCTGGGGCCAACGTCCTGACTTTC.

The V gene is TRBV18, the J gene TRBJ1-1, with TRBD1 as a possible D gene (6 bases). Trimming took 0 bases from V and 8 from J, leaving 10 bases between them. The length of the CDR3 is 13 residues. CDR1 and CDR2 from the germline V gene are KGHSH and LQKENI. CDR3 protein: CASSPPPGGEAFF. CDR3 bases: TGTGCCAGCTCACCACCGCCGGGGGGCGAAGCTTTCTTT.

The sample holds a few counts of this clonotype. CDR3 coding DNA: TGTGCTAGTGGTAAAAACATAGGTGCAGGGTACGAGCAGTACTTC. Its protein product is CASGKNIGAGYEQYF. The chain couples TRBV12-5 to TRBJ2-7; D perhaps matches TRBD1 (5 bases). Germline assignment: CDR1 LGHNT and CDR2 FRNRAP. The CDR3 has 15 amino acids. V shed 5 bases and J shed 4 bases, with 18 bases lying between them.

This clonotype has a handful of counts. V gene TRBV7-8 combines with J gene TRBJ1-3, with TRBD1 matching 11 bases. CDR1 is SGHVS, CDR2 FQNEAQ, per germline. With 3 bases clipped from V and 8 bases from J, the junction kept 3 bases outside the gene matches. CDR3 length: 14 residues. The CDR3 coding sequence is TGTGCCAGCAGCTTGGACAGGGGGCAAGACACCATATATTTT. Translation gives CASSLDRGQDTIYF. Variable domain in full (rest from reference TRBV7-8 and TRBJ1-3): GAGVSQSPRYKVAKRGQDVALRCDPISGHVSLFWYQQALGQGPEFLTYFQNEAQLDKSGLPSDRFFAERPEGSVSTLKIQRTQQEDSAVYLCASSLDRGQDTIYFGEGSWLTVV.

The chain couples TRBV11-2 to TRBJ2-3; a possible D gene is TRBD2 (5 bases). V was pared by 7 bases and J by 2 bases, with 19 bases between. The germline gives CDR1 SGHAT, CDR2 FQNNGV. There are 16 residues in the CDR3. Here the CDR3 reads CASTTGSGGYTDTQYF. Written as DNA, the CDR3 is TGTGCCAGCACCACTGGGTCAGGCGGGTACACAGATACGCAGTATTTT.

The table lists this clonotype with a few counts. The gene calls are TRBV20-1 and TRBJ2-2, with 13 bases aligning to TRBD2. The CDR3 covers 16 residues. The J segment lost 5 bases and the V segment lost 1 base, leaving 4 bases of the junction unmatched. In germline, CDR1 is DFQATT, CDR2 SNEGSKA (reference sequence). CDR3 loop: CSARVGLAGYTGELFF. The CDR3 DNA is TGCAGTGCTAGAGTGGGACTAGCGGGATATACCGGGGAGCTGTTTTTT.